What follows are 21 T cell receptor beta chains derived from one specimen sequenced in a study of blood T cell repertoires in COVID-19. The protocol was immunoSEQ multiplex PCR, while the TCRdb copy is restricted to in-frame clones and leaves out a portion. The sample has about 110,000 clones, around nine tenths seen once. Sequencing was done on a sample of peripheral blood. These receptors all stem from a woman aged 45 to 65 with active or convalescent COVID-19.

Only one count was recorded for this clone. The CDR3 region has the DNA TGTGCCAGCAGCCTGACGGGACAGGGGGTGGATGAAGCTTTCTTT. This encodes CASSLTGQGVDEAFF. J is TRBJ1-1 and V is TRBV28, with 11 bases lining up with TRBD1. The CDR3 has 15 residues. V shed 6 bases, J shed 7 bases, and the junction held 10 bases outside the gene matches. CDR1 is MDHEN, CDR2 SYDVKM, per germline.

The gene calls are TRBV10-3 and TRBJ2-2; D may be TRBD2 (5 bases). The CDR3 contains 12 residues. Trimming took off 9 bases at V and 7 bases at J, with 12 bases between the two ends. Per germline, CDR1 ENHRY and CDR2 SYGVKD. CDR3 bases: TGTGCCATTAGCGCCGGCGACGGGGAGCTGTTTTTT. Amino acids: CAISAGDGELFF.

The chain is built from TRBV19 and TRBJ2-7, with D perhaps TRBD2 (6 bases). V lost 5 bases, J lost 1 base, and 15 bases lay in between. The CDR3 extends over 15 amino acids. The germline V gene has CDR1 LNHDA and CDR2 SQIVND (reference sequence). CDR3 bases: TGTGCCAGTAGTTGGAGGGCTGCTGGATCCTACGAGCAGTACTTC. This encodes CASSWRAAGSYEQYF.

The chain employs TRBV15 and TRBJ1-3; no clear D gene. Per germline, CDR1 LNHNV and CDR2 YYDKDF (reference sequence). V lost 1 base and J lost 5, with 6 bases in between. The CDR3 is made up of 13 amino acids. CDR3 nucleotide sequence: TGTGCCACCAGCAGAGGATACAGAAACACCATATATTTT. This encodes CATSRGYRNTIYF.

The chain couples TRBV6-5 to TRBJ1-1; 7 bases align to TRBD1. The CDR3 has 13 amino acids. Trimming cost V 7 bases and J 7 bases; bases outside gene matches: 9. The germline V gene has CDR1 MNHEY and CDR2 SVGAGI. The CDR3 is CASKNRGLYEAFF. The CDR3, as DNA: TGTGCCAGCAAAAACAGGGGCTTGTATGAAGCTTTCTTT.

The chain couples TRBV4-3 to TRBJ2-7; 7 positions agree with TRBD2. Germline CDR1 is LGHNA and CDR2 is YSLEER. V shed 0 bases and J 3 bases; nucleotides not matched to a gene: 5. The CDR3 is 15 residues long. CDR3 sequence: CASSQEAAGFYEQYF. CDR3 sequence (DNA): TGCGCCAGCAGCCAAGAGGCAGCGGGATTCTACGAGCAGTACTTC.

The CDR3 DNA sequence: TGTGCCAGTAAACAAGTGAACACTGAAGCTTTCTTT. Encoded protein: CASKQVNTEAFF. V and J are TRBV19 and TRBJ1-1, with no clear D. The CDR3 runs to 12 residues. From germline, CDR1 is LNHDA and CDR2 SQIVND (reference sequence). Trimming removed 7 bases at V and 0 bases at J, with 6 bases between.

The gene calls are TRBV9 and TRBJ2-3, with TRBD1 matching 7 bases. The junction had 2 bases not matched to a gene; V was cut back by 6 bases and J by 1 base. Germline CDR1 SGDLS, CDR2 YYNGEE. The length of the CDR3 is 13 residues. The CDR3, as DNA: TGTGCCAGCAACAGGGGAGGCACAGATACGCAGTATTTT. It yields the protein CASNRGGTDTQYF.

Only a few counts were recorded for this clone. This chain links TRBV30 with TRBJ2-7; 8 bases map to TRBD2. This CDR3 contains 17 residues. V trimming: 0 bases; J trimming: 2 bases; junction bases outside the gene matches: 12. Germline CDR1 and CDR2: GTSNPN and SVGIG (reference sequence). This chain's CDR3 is CAWSVHSSGTDTYEQYF. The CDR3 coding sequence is TGTGCCTGGAGTGTACATAGTAGCGGGACTGATACCTACGAGCAGTACTTC. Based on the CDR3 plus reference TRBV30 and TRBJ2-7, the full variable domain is SQTIHQWPATLVQPVGSPLSLECTVEGTSNPNLYWYRQAAGRGLQLLFYSVGIGQISSEVPQNLSASRPQDRQFILSSKKLLLSDSGFYLCAWSVHSSGTDTYEQYFGPGTRLTVT.

The CDR3 DNA reads TGTGCCAGCAGCCAAGATGGCTCTACATGGGCCGAGCAGTACTTC. It yields the protein CASSQDGSTWAEQYF. The chain employs TRBV3-1 (or the pseudogene TRBV3-2) and TRBJ2-7; D not resolved. The CDR3 loop spans 15 amino acids. In germline, CDR1 is LGHDT, CDR2 YNNKEL (reference sequence). V was pared by 0 bases and J by 6 bases, with 15 bases between.

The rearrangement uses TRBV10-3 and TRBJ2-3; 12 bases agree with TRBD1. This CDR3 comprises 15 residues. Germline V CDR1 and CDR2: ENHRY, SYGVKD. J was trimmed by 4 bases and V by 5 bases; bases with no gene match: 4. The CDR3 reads CAISSGQGASDTQYF. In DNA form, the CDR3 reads TGTGCCATCAGTTCGGGACAGGGGGCCTCAGATACGCAGTATTTT.

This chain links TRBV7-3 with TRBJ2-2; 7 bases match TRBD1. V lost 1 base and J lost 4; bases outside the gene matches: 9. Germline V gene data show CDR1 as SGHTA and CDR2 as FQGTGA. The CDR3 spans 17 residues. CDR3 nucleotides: TGTGCCAGCAGCTTAATTAGGCAGGGGGTTGGCACCGGGGAGCTGTTTTTT. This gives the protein CASSLIRQGVGTGELFF. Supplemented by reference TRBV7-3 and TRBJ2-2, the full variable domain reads GAGVSQTPSNKVTEKGKYVELRCDPISGHTALYWYRQSLGQGPEFLIYFQGTGAADDSGLPNDRFFAVRPEGSVSTLKIQRTERGDSAVYLCASSLIRQGVGTGELFFGEGSRLTVL.

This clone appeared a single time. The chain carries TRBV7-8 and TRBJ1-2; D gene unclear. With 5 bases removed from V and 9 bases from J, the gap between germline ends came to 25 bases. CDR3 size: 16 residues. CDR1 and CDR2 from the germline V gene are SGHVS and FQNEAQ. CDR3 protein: CASSPAPSRTNVRYTF. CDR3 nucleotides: TGTGCCAGCAGCCCTGCACCCAGTCGCACTAATGTTCGCTACACCTTC.

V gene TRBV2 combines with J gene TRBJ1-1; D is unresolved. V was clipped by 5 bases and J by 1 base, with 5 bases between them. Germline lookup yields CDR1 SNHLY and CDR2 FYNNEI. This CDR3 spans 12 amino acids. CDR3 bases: TGTGCCAGCAGTCGGTCGAACACTGAAGCTTTCTTT. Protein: CASSRSNTEAFF.

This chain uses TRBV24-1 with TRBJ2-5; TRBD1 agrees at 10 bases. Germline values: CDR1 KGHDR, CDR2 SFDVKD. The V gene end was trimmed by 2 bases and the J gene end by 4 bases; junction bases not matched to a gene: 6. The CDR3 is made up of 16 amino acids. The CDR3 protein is CATSDSGTGAPETQYF. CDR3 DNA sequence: TGTGCCACCAGTGATTCCGGGACAGGGGCCCCAGAGACCCAGTACTTC.

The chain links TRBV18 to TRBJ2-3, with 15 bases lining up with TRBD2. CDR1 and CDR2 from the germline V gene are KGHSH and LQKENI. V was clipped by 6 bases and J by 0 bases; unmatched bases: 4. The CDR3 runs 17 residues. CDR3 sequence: CASSPGTSGGSTDTQYF. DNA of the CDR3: TGTGCCAGCTCCCCCGGGACTAGCGGGGGGAGCACAGATACGCAGTATTTT.

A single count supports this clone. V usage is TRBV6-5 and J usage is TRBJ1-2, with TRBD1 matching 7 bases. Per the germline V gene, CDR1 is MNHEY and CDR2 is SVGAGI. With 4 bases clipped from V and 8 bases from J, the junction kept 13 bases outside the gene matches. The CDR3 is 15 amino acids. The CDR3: CASSSLTGRRPGYTF. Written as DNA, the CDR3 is TGTGCCAGCAGTTCCCTGACAGGGAGAAGGCCAGGCTACACCTTC.

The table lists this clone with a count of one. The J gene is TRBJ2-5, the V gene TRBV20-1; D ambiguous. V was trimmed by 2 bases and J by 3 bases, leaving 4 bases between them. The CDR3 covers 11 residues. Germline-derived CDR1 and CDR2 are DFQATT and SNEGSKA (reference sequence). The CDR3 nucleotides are TGCAGTGCTAGAACTGAAGAGACCCAGTACTTC. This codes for CSARTEETQYF.

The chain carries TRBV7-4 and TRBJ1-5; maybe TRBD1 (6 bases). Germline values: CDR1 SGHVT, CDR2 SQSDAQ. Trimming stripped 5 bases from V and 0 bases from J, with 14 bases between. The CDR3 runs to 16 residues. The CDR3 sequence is CASSARDTYSNQPQHF. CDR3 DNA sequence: TGTGCCAGCAGCGCCCGGGACACATATAGCAATCAGCCCCAGCATTTT.

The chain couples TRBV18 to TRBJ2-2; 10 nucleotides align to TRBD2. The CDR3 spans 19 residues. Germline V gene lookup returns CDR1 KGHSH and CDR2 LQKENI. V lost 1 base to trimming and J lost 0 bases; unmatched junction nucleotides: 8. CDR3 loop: CASSPQLAGALSNTGELFF. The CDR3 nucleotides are TGTGCCAGCTCACCACAGCTAGCGGGAGCCCTCTCGAACACCGGGGAGCTGTTTTTT.

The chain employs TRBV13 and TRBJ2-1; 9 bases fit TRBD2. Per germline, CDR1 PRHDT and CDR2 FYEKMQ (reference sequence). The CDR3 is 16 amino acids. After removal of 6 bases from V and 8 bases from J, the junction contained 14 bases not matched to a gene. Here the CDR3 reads CASRRDGTSTVDEQFF. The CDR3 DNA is TGTGCCAGCAGGCGGGACGGGACTAGCACAGTGGATGAGCAGTTCTTC.